The T cell receptor (beta chain) described here comes from a study of CD8 T cells in ankylosing spondylitis. Trimming left V 2 bases short and J 0 bases short, with 11 bases between. The CDR3 consists of 16 residues. The germline V gene has CDR1 MDHEN and CDR2 SYDVKM. This clonotype appeared many times. TCRdb reprocessed the 5' RACE reads with MiXCR, giving one entry per CDR3 protein. The sample contains around 22,000 distinct CDR3 sequences, over 10% of which appear only once. Source material: blood. The source of this sequence is a male donor with ankylosing spondylitis or in good health (not recorded which). The chain combines TRBV28 with TRBJ2-1; D is ambiguous. The CDR3 DNA reads TGTGCCAGCAGTTTACTTGGACCGCCCTCCTACAATGAGCAGTTCTTC. It codes for CASSLLGPPSYNEQFF.